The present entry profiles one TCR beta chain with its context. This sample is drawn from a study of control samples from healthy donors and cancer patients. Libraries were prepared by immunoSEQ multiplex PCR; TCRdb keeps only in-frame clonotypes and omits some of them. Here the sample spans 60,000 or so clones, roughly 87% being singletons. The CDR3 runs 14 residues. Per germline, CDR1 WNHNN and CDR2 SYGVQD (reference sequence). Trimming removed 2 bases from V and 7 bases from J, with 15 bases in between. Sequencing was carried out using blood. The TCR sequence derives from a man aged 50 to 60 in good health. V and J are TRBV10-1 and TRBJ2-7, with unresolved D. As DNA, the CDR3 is TGCGCCAGCAGTGAGGATAGGACCAATGAAGAGCAGTACTTC. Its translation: CASSEDRTNEEQYF.